The 13 T cell receptor beta chains below all came from one sample that was sequenced in a study of blood T cell repertoires in COVID-19. TCRdb keeps only in-frame clones here, not all; method: immunoSEQ multiplex PCR. The data show 190,000 or so clones, under 85% seen once. The material sequenced was peripheral blood. The receptors stem from a woman of 80 years or more with acute or convalescent COVID-19.

V gene TRBV19 combines with J gene TRBJ1-5; D not certain. The CDR3 totals 15 residues. Per the germline V gene, CDR1 is LNHDA and CDR2 is SQIVND (reference sequence). The V end was cut by 5 bases, the J end by 1 base, with 12 bases between. CDR3 in DNA: TGTGCCAGTAGTCCTAACCCGGGAAGCAATCAGCCCCAGCATTTT. Protein product: CASSPNPGSNQPQHF.

The chain is built from TRBV29-1 and TRBJ1-4; TRBD1 is a possible D gene (6 bases). Trimming left V 4 bases short and J 0 bases short, with 15 bases between. This CDR3 has 16 residues. Per germline, CDR1 SQVTM and CDR2 ANQGSEA. CDR3 loop: CSVGGQGSATNEKLFF. The CDR3 nucleotides are TGCAGCGTTGGGGGGCAGGGCTCCGCAACTAATGAAAAACTGTTTTTT.

The chain has TRBV7-2 and TRBJ2-7; no firm D call. Germline V CDR1 and CDR2: SGHTA, FQGNSA. The CDR3 covers 15 residues. V was pared by 0 bases and J by 0 bases, with 9 bases between. The CDR3, as DNA: TGTGCCAGCAGCTTAGCGGAGCAGAGCTCCTACGAGCAGTACTTC. Amino acid sequence: CASSLAEQSSYEQYF. Full variable domain (missing parts from reference TRBV7-2 and TRBJ2-7): GAGVSQSPSNKVTEKGKDVELRCDPISGHTALYWYRQSLGQGLEFLIYFQGNSAPDKSGLPSDRFSAERTGGSVSTLTIQRTQQEDSAVYLCASSLAEQSSYEQYFGPGTRLTVT.

A few counts support this clone. The chain uses TRBV5-4 and TRBJ1-1; a possible D gene is TRBD1 (6 bases). V shed 0 bases and J shed 8 bases, with 11 bases lying between them. The CDR3 loop spans 13 amino acids. Germline loops: CDR1 SGHNT, CDR2 YYREEE (reference sequence). The CDR3 nucleotides are TGTGCCAGCAGCTTGGACAGGGTGGTGGAAGCTTTCTTT. This encodes CASSLDRVVEAFF.

The chain combines TRBV24-1 with TRBJ2-2, with 10 bases identical to TRBD1. Germline CDR1 and CDR2: KGHDR and SFDVKD. This CDR3 comprises 13 residues. The V and J ends lost 9 bases and 7 bases, in that order; junction bases with no gene match: 4. The CDR3 sequence: CATDRGQGGELFF. The CDR3 bases are TGTGCCACCGACAGGGGGCAAGGCGGGGAGCTGTTTTTT.

The genes are TRBV24-1 and TRBJ1-1; D is unclear. Trimming cost V 3 bases and J 11 bases, with 12 bases left between them. Germline V CDR1 and CDR2: KGHDR, SFDVKD. This CDR3 contains 12 residues. CDR3 nucleotide sequence: TGTGCCACCAGTGATCGGGAGAGTAGGGCTTTCTTT. It encodes CATSDRESRAFF.

J is TRBJ2-1 and V is TRBV4-2; D is undetermined. The CDR3 runs 13 residues. Trimming cost V 1 base and J 8 bases, with 9 bases left between them. Germline CDR1 reads LGHNA; CDR2 reads YNFKEQ. The CDR3 DNA follows: TGTGCCAGCAGCCAAGGAATAGTGGATGAGCAGTTCTTC. It translates to CASSQGIVDEQFF.

The chain carries TRBV7-9 and TRBJ1-2; unclear D gene. The CDR3 has 13 amino acids. The V and J ends lost 4 bases and 7 bases respectively, with 13 bases between them. Germline assignment: CDR1 SEHNR and CDR2 FQNEAQ (reference sequence). The CDR3 protein is CASSSGGPGGYTF. The CDR3 DNA follows: TGTGCCAGCAGCTCCGGAGGGCCGGGTGGCTACACCTTC.

The chain uses TRBV6-5 and TRBJ2-3; no definite D call. The CDR3 spans 11 residues. The V end lost 2 bases, the J end lost 6 bases, and 3 bases lay between the germline ends. Germline V gene lookup returns CDR1 MNHEY and CDR2 SVGAGI. The CDR3 loop reads CASSYLDTQYF. CDR3 coding DNA: TGTGCCAGCAGTTACCTCGATACGCAGTATTTT.

The count of this clone is one. The CDR3 loop is CASSPTGPSGAEAFF. The DNA for the CDR3 is TGTGCCAGCAGTCCCACGGGTCCCTCGGGGGCTGAAGCTTTCTTT. The rearrangement joins TRBV6-5 to TRBJ1-1; D possibly corresponds to TRBD1 (5 bases). Germline assignment: CDR1 MNHEY and CDR2 SVGAGI. The CDR3 totals 15 residues. Deletions cut 5 bases from V and 6 bases from J, with 19 bases between.

The chain carries TRBV7-9 and TRBJ2-1, with 9 positions matching TRBD2. The junction had 8 bases not matched to a gene; V was cut back by 11 bases and J by 3 bases. CDR3 length: 14 residues. Germline V CDR1 and CDR2: SEHNR, FQNEAQ (reference sequence). The CDR3 loop is CAARAGGFYNEQFF. Written as DNA, the CDR3 is TGTGCCGCCCGGGCGGGGGGGTTCTACAATGAGCAGTTCTTC.

Here the CDR3 reads CASTPHDRVSGYTF. CDR3 in DNA: TGCGCCAGCACCCCCCACGACAGGGTCTCGGGCTACACCTTC. This chain uses TRBV4-1 with TRBJ1-2; 7 bases are a match to TRBD1. V lost 7 bases and J lost 8; bases outside the gene matches: 13. Per the germline V gene, CDR1 is MGHRA and CDR2 is YSYEKL. This CDR3 comprises 14 residues.

The chain has TRBV7-8 and TRBJ1-2; tentatively, D is TRBD1 (6 bases). This CDR3 region has 15 residues. Looked up from germline, CDR1 is SGHVS and CDR2 is FQNEAQ. Trimming pared 5 bases from V and 8 bases from J, leaving 21 bases between. This CDR3 reads CASSRRWGHAQGYTF. CDR3 DNA sequence: TGTGCCAGCAGCCGCCGCTGGGGACACGCGCAAGGCTACACCTTC.